The 5 T cell receptor beta chains below come from one sample, sequenced in a study of human T cells and chemical hapten exposure. TCRdb independently ran MiXCR on the RACE reads; one entry per CDR3 protein. The sample lists under 75,000 distinct CDR3 sequences, 11% occurring once. Time point specified: patch test 3, about 24 weeks after DPC sensitization. Treatment reported: therapeutic diphenylcyclopropenone sensitization with weekly scalp DPC. Specimen: whole blood, collected in connection with sensitization to the hapten diphenylcyclopropenone (DPC). All receptors come from a woman aged 50 to 60 with alopecia areata. Some clones in this sample may be carry-over from other donors' samples.

The CDR3 DNA follows: TGTGCCAGCAGTTCCTTCACAACGGACAGGAACACTGAAGCTTTCTTT. Translating it yields CASSSFTTDRNTEAFF. This sequence joins TRBV28 and TRBJ1-1; D perhaps matches TRBD1 (6 bases). Germline V gene sequence: CDR1 MDHEN, CDR2 SYDVKM. This CDR3 has 16 amino acids. Trimming took 4 bases from V and 1 from J, leaving 16 bases between them.

This clonotype has ten or more counts. This sequence joins TRBV7-2 and TRBJ1-5, with TRBD1 matching over 7 bases. Per the germline V gene, CDR1 is SGHTA and CDR2 is FQGNSA. Trimming at V came to 5 bases and at J to 4 bases, leaving 5 bases not matched to a gene. This CDR3 is built from 14 residues. CDR3 DNA sequence: TGTGCCAGCAGCCCGGGACAGAGGAATCAGCCCCAGCATTTT. As protein: CASSPGQRNQPQHF.

This clonotype turned up a few times. V usage is TRBV12-3 or TRBV12-4 and J usage is TRBJ1-2; weak D call: TRBD1 (6 bases). The CDR3 is 17 residues long. The V and J ends lost 7 bases and 4 bases respectively, with 25 bases between them. CDR3: CASTTGDRMHKSYGYTF. CDR3 in DNA: TGTGCCAGCACTACGGGAGACAGGATGCATAAATCCTATGGCTACACCTTC.

This clonotype occurred many times. The V and J genes are TRBV28 and TRBJ1-5; D call uncertain. CDR3 length equals 14 residues. The V gene's germline CDR1 is MDHEN and CDR2 SYDVKM. V was cut by 1 base and J by 1 base, with 5 bases left in between. The CDR3 nucleotides read TGTGCCAGCAGTTTATTGAGCAGCAATCAGCCCCAGCATTTT. This gives the protein CASSLLSSNQPQHF.

This clonotype has at least ten counts. V gene TRBV7-6 combines with J gene TRBJ2-6; 7 bases are shared with TRBD1. The germline CDR1 and CDR2 sequences are SGHVS and FNYEAQ. The V segment lost 5 bases and the J segment 2 bases; nucleotides outside the gene matches: 6. The CDR3 is 16 amino acids. Here the CDR3 reads CASSKSTGAGANVLTF. The CDR3 nucleotides are TGTGCCAGCAGCAAGTCTACAGGGGCTGGGGCCAACGTCCTGACTTTC.